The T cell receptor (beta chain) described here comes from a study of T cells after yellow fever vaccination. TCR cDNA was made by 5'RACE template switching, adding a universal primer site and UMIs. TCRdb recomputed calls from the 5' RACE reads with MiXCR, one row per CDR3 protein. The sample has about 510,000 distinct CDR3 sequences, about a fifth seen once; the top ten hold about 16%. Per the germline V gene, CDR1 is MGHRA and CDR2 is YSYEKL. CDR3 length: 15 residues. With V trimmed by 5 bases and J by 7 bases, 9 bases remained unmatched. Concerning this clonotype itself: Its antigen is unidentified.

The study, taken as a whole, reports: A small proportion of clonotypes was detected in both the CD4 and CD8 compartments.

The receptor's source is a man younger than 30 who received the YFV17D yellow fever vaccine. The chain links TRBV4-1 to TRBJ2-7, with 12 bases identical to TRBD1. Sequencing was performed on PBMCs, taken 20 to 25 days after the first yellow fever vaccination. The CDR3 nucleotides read TGCGCCAGCAGCTACTCGGGACAGGGGGCGGAAGAGCAGTACTTC. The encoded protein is CASSYSGQGAEEQYF.